A selection of T cell receptor beta chains follows, all from one sample in a study of blood T cells in healthy people across ages. A single record per CDR3 protein comes from TCRdb applying MiXCR to the 5' RACE reads. The sample consists of some 1 million distinct CDR3 sequences, around 43% of them appearing once. The sequencing input was blood. The receptors were gathered from a woman aged 55-70 years in good health. Each CDR3 is given with its conserved first and last residue. The D gene is left open where the match is weak. Clone size appears in some rows only: once, few, many, or a class for an expanded clone.

>TRBV9|TRBD2|NA|TRBJ2-3
CASSGLAGDPDTQYF
TGTGCCAGCAGCGGATTAGCGGGAGACCCAGATACGCAGTATTTT
>TRBV20-1|NA|NA|TRBJ2-7
CSARDMDGLYEQYF
TGCAGTGCTAGAGATATGGACGGGCTCTACGAGCAGTACTTC
>TRBV7-9|NA|NA|TRBJ1-4
CASSSPGHSTNEKLFF
TGTGCCAGCAGCTCCCCTGGACACTCAACTAATGAAAAACTGTTTTTT
>TRBV7-2|NA|few|TRBJ2-3
CASSLGAQYF
TGTGCCAGCAGCTTAGGGGCGCAGTATTTT
>TRBV10-1|NA|NA|TRBJ2-7
CASSTGVGYEQYF
TGCGCCAGCAGTACCGGGGTAGGGTACGAGCAGTACTTC
>TRBV20-1|NA|NA|TRBJ2-7
CSAEASTYEQYF
TGCAGTGCTGAGGCCAGTACCTACGAGCAGTACTTC
>TRBV6-5|TRBD2|many|TRBJ2-1
CASAGGEQFF
TGTGCCAGCGCGGGGGGTGAGCAGTTCTTC
>TRBV5-1|NA|few|TRBJ2-3
CASSLQGTVGTDTQYF
TGCGCCAGCAGCTTGCAGGGGACCGTGGGCACAGATACGCAGTATTTT
>TRBV29-1|NA|NA|TRBJ2-1
CSVQGGWGSDNEQFF
TGCAGCGTTCAAGGGGGGTGGGGGTCTGACAATGAGCAGTTCTTC
>TRBV29-1|TRBD2|NA|TRBJ2-1
CSVTGLAGAGEQFF
TGCAGCGTTACGGGACTAGCGGGAGCTGGTGAGCAGTTCTTC
>TRBV20-1|TRBD2|NA|TRBJ2-7
CSASRLAGGYNEQYF
TGCAGTGCTAGCCGACTAGCGGGAGGGTACAATGAGCAGTACTTC
>TRBV25-1|NA|many|TRBJ2-7
CASMSSGSYEQYF
TGTGCCAGCATGAGTAGCGGCTCCTACGAGCAGTACTTC
>TRBV6-5|NA|NA|TRBJ2-3
CASSRAGINTDTQYF
TGTGCCAGCAGCCGTGCAGGAATTAACACAGATACGCAGTATTTT
>TRBV7-2|NA|many|TRBJ2-7
CASSYILQRARYEQYF
TGTGCCAGCAGCTACATCCTCCAGCGGGCACGCTACGAGCAGTACTTC
>TRBV4-2|NA|NA|TRBJ2-3
CASSQSGTQSADTQYF
TGTGCCAGCAGCCAATCCGGGACGCAGAGCGCAGATACGCAGTATTTT
>TRBV29-1|TRBD1|once|TRBJ1-1
CSADRGVAEAFF
TGCAGCGCGGACAGGGGGGTCGCTGAAGCTTTCTTT
>TRBV6-5|TRBD2|few|TRBJ2-3
CASSYRAPSSGIGPDTQYF
TGTGCCAGCAGTTACAGGGCACCTTCAAGCGGGATTGGCCCAGATACGCAGTATTTT
>TRBV10-3|NA|few|TRBJ1-2
CAISDGDPNYGYTF
TGTGCCATCAGTGATGGGGATCCTAACTATGGCTACACCTTC
>TRBV4-1|NA|NA|TRBJ1-1
CASSQTGPSNTEAFF
TGCGCCAGCAGCCAAACTGGACCCTCGAACACTGAAGCTTTCTTT
>TRBV29-1|TRBD2|NA|TRBJ2-7
CSATRGEVQYF
TGCAGCGCCACCCGGGGGGAGGTCCAGTACTTC
>TRBV29-1|TRBD1|few|TRBJ2-7
CSVETDRAEQYF
TGCAGCGTTGAAACGGACAGGGCCGAGCAGTACTTC
>TRBV30|TRBD1|NA|TRBJ2-3
CAWRRPGQTFSTSTDTQYF
TGTGCCTGGAGGCGACCGGGACAGACGTTCTCAACTAGCACAGATACGCAGTATTTT
>TRBV18|NA|few|TRBJ2-4
CASSPGRGKNIQYF
TGTGCCAGCTCACCAGGGCGGGGCAAAAACATTCAGTACTTC
>TRBV9|TRBD1|NA|TRBJ2-1
CASSLGQWNEQFF
TGTGCCAGCAGCCTGGGACAGTGGAATGAGCAGTTCTTC
>TRBV30|NA|NA|TRBJ2-7
CAWSLREPYEQYF
TGTGCCTGGAGTTTGCGGGAACCGTACGAGCAGTACTTC
>TRBV15|NA|few|TRBJ2-7
CATSSGPTLTYEQYF
TGTGCCACCAGCAGCGGACCCACCCTGACCTACGAGCAGTACTTC
>TRBV28|NA|few|TRBJ1-1
CASMGGLNTEAFF
TGTGCCAGCATGGGGGGGTTGAACACTGAAGCTTTCTTT
>TRBV7-9|NA|few|TRBJ1-1
CASIPRTADQQPGNTEAFF
TGTGCCAGCATCCCCCGGACAGCCGACCAACAGCCCGGGAACACTGAAGCTTTCTTT
>TRBV12-3/TRBV12-4|TRBD2|NA|TRBJ2-1
CASSRPTSGSWVGFSSYNEQFF
TGTGCCAGCAGTCGACCGACTAGCGGGAGTTGGGTCGGATTTAGCTCCTACAATGAGCAGTTCTTC
>TRBV7-9|NA|NA|TRBJ1-4
CASSLGDRTLNEKLFF
TGTGCCAGCAGCTTGGGCGACAGGACCCTTAATGAAAAACTGTTTTTT
>TRBV6-6|NA|NA|TRBJ1-2
CASRPGQNIYGYTF
TGTGCCAGCAGACCCGGACAGAACATCTATGGCTACACCTTC
>TRBV7-9|NA|NA|TRBJ2-5
CASSNRDFGGYGQYF
TGTGCCAGCAGCAACCGGGACTTCGGAGGCTACGGGCAGTACTTC
>TRBV4-1|NA|NA|TRBJ2-5
CASSRDFSDSSYNEQYF
TGCGCCAGCAGCCGAGATTTTAGCGACTCATCCTACAATGAGCAGTACTTC
>TRBV27|NA|NA|TRBJ2-3
CASRSPRGPDTQYF
TGTGCCAGCAGATCACCGCGGGGCCCAGATACGCAGTATTTT
>TRBV29-1|TRBD2|NA|TRBJ2-3
CSVATIRLAGEGDTQYF
TGCAGCGTTGCAACTATTCGGCTAGCGGGAGAAGGTGATACGCAGTATTTT
>TRBV11-2|NA|NA|TRBJ2-1
CASSLRSEGPYNEQFF
TGTGCCAGCAGCTTACGTAGCGAGGGGCCCTACAATGAGCAGTTCTTC
>TRBV12-3/TRBV12-4|NA|NA|TRBJ1-4
CASRRRGAGEKLFF
TGTGCCAGCAGGCGACGAGGCGCTGGTGAAAAACTGTTTTTT
>TRBV2|NA|once|TRBJ1-2
CASQERGRRQLTF
TGTGCCAGCCAAGAAAGGGGCCGCCGCCAACTCACCTTC
>TRBV15|TRBD2|few|TRBJ2-7
CATSASGRLSYEQYF
TGTGCCACCAGCGCAAGCGGGAGACTCTCCTACGAGCAGTACTTC
>TRBV20-1|TRBD2|few|TRBJ2-1
CSARGYGLGPNEQFF
TGCAGTGCTAGAGGGTATGGACTAGGACCCAATGAGCAGTTCTTC
>TRBV6-5|NA|NA|TRBJ2-7
CASSRGGFFYEQYF
TGTGCCAGCAGCAGAGGGGGGTTTTTTTACGAGCAGTACTTC
>TRBV20-1|TRBD1|NA|TRBJ1-2
CSALQGANYGYTF
TGCAGTGCTCTCCAGGGGGCCAACTATGGCTACACCTTC